These T cell receptor beta chains were read from a single sample in a study of naive and memory T cell subsets. TCRdb passed the UMI-ligation and nested PCR reads through MiXCR, listing each CDR3 protein once. The sample records 89,000 or so distinct CDR3 sequences, roughly 14% being singletons. Sequencing was carried out using central memory CD4+ T cells from blood. The receptor set was obtained from a human donor in good health. Each CDR3 is given with its conserved first and last residue. A D gene is named only where the DNA matches it firmly. The listing skips clone size in some rows; elsewhere it reads once, few, many or a size class.

.	TRBJ2-5	TRBV10-3	.	TGTGCCATCGGTGCGGGACTTCCTGAAGAGACCCAGTACTTC	CAIGAGLPEETQYF
many	TRBJ1-1	TRBV3-1	.	TGTGCCAGCAGCCAAGGTGGAAGATCTGAAGCTTTCTTT	CASSQGGRSEAFF
.	TRBJ1-1	TRBV18	.	TGTGCCAGCTCACCAGATTCGGTCAGGAACGAAGCTTTCTTT	CASSPDSVRNEAFF
.	TRBJ1-5	TRBV4-1	.	TGCGCCAGCAGCCAACATCTACAGGGAAGCAATCAGCCCCAGCATTTT	CASSQHLQGSNQPQHF
few	TRBJ1-2	TRBV6-2/TRBV6-3	.	TGTGCCAGCAGTCACCCGGACACCAACCCTAACTATGGCTACACCTTC	CASSHPDTNPNYGYTF
few	TRBJ2-1	TRBV5-1	TRBD2	TGCGCCAGCACTCCTAGGCAGCGGGAGGACCACAATGAGCAGTTCTTC	CASTPRQREDHNEQFF
few	TRBJ1-2	TRBV20-1	.	TGCAGTGCTAGAGAGCTCCTTGGCTACACCTTC	CSARELLGYTF
many	TRBJ2-1	TRBV27	TRBD2	TGTGCCAGCAGTTTAACTAGCGGGAGTTCCTACAATGAGCAGTTCTTC	CASSLTSGSSYNEQFF
.	TRBJ2-2	TRBV29-1	TRBD1	TGCAGCGTTGAAAGTACAGGGGGGAACAACGGGGAGCTGTTTTTT	CSVESTGGNNGELFF
.	TRBJ1-1	TRBV28	.	TGTGCCAGCAGGACCGGGGGGGCGCGGGACACTGAAGCTTTCTTT	CASRTGGARDTEAFF
few	TRBJ2-3	TRBV5-1	.	TGCGCCAGCAGCTCGAACCAGGGGGGCGGCACAGATACGCAGTATTTT	CASSSNQGGGTDTQYF
.	TRBJ2-3	TRBV6-1	.	TGTGCCAGCAGTGATTACGGGAGAGTAGATACGCAGTATTTT	CASSDYGRVDTQYF
few	TRBJ2-3	TRBV2	.	TGTGCCAGCACCGAGGCCGCGGGGCGCGCAGATACGCAGTATTTT	CASTEAAGRADTQYF